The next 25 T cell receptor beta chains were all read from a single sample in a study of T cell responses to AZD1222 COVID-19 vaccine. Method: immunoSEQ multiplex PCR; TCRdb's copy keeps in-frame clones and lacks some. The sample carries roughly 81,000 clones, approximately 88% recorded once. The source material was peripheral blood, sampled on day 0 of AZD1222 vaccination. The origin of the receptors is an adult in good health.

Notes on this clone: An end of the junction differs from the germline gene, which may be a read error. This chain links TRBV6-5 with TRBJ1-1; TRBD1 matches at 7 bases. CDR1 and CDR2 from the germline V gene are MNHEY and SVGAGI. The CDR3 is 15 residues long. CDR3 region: CAGRRGGAVSSEAFF. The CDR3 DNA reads TGTGCCGGCAGACGAGGGGGCGCGGTTAGTTCTGAAGCTTTCTTT.

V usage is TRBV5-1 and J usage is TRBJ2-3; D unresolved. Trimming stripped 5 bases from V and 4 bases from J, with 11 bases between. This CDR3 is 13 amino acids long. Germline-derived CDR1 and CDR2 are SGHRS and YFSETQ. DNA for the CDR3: TGCGCCAGCAGATTTAGTATTTCAGATACGCAGTATTTT. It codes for CASRFSISDTQYF. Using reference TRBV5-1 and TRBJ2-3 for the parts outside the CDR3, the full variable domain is KAGVTQTPRYLIKTRGQQVTLSCSPISGHRSVSWYQQTPGQGLQFLFEYFSETQRNKGNFPGRFSGRQFSNSRSEMNVSTLELGDSALYLCASRFSISDTQYFGPGTRLTVL.

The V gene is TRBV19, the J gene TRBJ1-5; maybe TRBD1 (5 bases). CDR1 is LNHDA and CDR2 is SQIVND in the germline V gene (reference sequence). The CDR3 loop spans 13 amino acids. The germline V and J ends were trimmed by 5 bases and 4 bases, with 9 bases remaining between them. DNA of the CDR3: TGTGCCAGTAGTTACGGGACGAATCAGCCCCAGCATTTT. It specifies CASSYGTNQPQHF.

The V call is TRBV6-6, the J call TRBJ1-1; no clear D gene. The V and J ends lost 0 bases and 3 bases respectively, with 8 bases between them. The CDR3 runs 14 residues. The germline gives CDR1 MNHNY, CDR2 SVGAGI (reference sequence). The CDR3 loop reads CASSYSRVYTEAFF. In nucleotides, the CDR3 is TGTGCCAGCAGTTACTCAAGGGTGTACACTGAAGCTTTCTTT.

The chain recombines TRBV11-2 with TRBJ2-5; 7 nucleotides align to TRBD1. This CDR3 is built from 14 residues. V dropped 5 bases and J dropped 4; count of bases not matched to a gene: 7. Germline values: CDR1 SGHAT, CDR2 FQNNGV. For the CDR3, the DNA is TGTGCCAGCAGCCAAAACAGGGGCCCAGAGACCCAGTACTTC. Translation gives CASSQNRGPETQYF.

CDR3 nucleotides: TGTGCCAGCAGCAAATATTTTATTTGGCGAGGAAACACTGAAGCTTTCTTT. It translates to CASSKYFIWRGNTEAFF. The V gene is TRBV21-1, the J gene TRBJ1-1. TRBV21-1 is a pseudogene segment. The CDR3 contains 17 residues.

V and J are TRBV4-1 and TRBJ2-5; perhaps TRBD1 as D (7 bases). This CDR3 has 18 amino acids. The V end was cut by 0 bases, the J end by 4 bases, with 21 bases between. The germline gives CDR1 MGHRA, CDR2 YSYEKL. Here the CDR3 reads CASSQEIFEGAGRETQYF. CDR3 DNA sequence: TGCGCCAGCAGCCAAGAGATCTTTGAGGGGGCGGGAAGAGAGACCCAGTACTTC.

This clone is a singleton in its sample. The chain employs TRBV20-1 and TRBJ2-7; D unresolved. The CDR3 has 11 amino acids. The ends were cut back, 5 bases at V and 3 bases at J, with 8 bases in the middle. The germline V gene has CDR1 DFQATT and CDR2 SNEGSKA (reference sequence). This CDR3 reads CSAVPLYEQYF. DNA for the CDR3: TGCAGTGCTGTGCCTCTCTACGAGCAGTACTTC.

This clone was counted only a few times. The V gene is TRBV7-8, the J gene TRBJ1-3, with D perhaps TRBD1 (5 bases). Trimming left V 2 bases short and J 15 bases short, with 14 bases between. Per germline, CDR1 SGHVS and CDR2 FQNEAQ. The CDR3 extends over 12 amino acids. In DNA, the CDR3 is TGTGCCAGCAGCTTAACCGACTGGGACCGATATTTT. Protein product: CASSLTDWDRYF.

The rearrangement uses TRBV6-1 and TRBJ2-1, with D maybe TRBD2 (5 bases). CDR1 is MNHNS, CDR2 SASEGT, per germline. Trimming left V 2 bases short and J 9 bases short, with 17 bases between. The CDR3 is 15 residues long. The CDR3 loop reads CASSEIGDRASEQFF. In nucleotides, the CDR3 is TGTGCCAGCAGTGAAATCGGGGATCGAGCCTCTGAGCAGTTCTTC.

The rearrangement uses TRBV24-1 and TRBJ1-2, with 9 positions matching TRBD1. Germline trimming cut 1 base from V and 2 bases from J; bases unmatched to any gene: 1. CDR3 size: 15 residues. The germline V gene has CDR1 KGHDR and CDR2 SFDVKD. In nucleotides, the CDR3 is TGTGCCACCAGTGATTTAGGGACAGGGAACTATGGCTACACCTTC. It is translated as CATSDLGTGNYGYTF.

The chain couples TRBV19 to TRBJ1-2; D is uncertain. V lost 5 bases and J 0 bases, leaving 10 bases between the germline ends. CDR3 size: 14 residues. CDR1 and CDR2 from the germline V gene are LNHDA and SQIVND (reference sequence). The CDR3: CASSLAGANYGYTF. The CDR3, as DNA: TGTGCCAGTAGTCTCGCCGGAGCTAACTATGGCTACACCTTC.

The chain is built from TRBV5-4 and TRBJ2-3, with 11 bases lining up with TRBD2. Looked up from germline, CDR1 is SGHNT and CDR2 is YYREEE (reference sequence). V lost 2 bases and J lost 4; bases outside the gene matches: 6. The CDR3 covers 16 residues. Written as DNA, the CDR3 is TGTGCCAGCAGCTTTAGACTAGCGGGAATTGCAGATACGCAGTATTTT. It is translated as CASSFRLAGIADTQYF.

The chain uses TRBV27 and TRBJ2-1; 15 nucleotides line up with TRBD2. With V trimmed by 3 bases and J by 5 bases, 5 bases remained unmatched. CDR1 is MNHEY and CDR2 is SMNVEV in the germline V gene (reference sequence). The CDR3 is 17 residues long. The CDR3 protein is CASSFQGLAGGNNEQFF. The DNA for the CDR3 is TGTGCCAGCAGTTTCCAGGGACTAGCGGGAGGTAACAATGAGCAGTTCTTC.

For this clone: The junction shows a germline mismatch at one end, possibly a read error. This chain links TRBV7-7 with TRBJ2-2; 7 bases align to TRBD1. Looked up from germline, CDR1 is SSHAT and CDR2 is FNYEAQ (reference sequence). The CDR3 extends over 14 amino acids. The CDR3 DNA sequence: TGTGCTAGCAGCTTCTCAGGGGGCACCGGGGAGCTGTTTTTT. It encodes CASSFSGGTGELFF. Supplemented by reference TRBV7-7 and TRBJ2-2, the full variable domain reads GAGVSQSPRYKVTKRGQDVTLRCDPISSHATLYWYQQALGQGPEFLTYFNYEAQPDKSGLPSDRFSAERPEGSISTLTIQRTEQRDSAMYRCASSFSGGTGELFFGEGSRLTVL.

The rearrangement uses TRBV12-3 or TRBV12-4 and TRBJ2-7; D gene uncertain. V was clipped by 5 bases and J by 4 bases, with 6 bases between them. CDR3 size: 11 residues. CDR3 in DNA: TGTGCCAGCAGTGCCGAGTACGAGCAGTACTTC. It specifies CASSAEYEQYF.

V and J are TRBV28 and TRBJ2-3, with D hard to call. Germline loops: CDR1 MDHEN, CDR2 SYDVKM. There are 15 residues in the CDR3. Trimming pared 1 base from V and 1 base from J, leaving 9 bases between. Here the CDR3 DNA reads TGTGCCAGCAGTTTATCAGGACGCGGCACAGATACGCAGTATTTT. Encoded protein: CASSLSGRGTDTQYF.

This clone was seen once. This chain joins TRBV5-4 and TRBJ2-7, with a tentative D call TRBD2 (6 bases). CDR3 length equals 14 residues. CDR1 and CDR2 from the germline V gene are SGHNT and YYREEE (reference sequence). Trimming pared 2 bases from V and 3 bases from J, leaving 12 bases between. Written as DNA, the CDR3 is TGTGCCAGCAGCTTTTACGGGAGTGGCTACGAGCAGTACTTC. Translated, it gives CASSFYGSGYEQYF.

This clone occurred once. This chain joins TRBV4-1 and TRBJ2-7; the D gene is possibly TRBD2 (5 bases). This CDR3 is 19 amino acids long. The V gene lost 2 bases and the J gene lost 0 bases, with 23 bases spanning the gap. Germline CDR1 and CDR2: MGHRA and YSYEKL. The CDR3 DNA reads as TGCGCCAGCAGCCAACAACTCCCAACGGGAACAGTTACCTCCTACGAGCAGTACTTC. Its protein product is CASSQQLPTGTVTSYEQYF.

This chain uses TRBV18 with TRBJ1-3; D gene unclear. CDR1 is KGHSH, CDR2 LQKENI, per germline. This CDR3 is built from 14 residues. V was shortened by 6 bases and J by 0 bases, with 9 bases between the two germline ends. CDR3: CASSTGSSGNTIYF. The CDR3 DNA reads TGTGCCAGCTCGACGGGGAGCTCTGGAAACACCATATATTTT.

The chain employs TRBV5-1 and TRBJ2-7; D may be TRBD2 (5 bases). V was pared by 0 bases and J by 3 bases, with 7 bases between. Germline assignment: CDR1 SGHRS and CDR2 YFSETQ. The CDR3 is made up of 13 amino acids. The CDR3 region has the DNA TGCGCCAGCAGCTTGGTAGGGAGCTACGAGCAGTACTTC. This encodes CASSLVGSYEQYF. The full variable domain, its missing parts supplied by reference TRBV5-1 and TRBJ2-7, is KAGVTQTPRYLIKTRGQQVTLSCSPISGHRSVSWYQQTPGQGLQFLFEYFSETQRNKGNFPGRFSGRQFSNSRSEMNVSTLELGDSALYLCASSLVGSYEQYFGPGTRLTVT.

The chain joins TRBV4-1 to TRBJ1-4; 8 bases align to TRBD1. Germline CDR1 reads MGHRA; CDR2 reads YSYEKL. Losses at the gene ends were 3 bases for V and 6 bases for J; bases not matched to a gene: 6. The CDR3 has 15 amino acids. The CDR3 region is CASSHRQGTDEKLFF. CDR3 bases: TGCGCCAGCAGCCACCGACAGGGGACGGATGAAAAACTGTTTTTT.

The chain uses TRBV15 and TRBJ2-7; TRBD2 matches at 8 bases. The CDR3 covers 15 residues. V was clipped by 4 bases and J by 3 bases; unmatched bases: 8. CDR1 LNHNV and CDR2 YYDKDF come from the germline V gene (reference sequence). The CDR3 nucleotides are TGTGCCACCAGCATTAGGACTAGCCCAAGCTACGAGCAGTACTTC. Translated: CATSIRTSPSYEQYF.

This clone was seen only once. In DNA, the CDR3 is TGTGCCAGCAGCGCAGGGGACGGTGCTAACACCATATATTTT. Translating gives CASSAGDGANTIYF. This sequence joins TRBV9 and TRBJ1-3; possibly TRBD1 for D (6 bases). The germline V gene encodes CDR1 SGDLS and CDR2 YYNGEE. Trimming left V 3 bases short and J 7 bases short, with 14 bases between. The CDR3 has 14 amino acids. Full variable domain (rest looked up from reference TRBV9 and TRBJ1-3): DSGVTQTPKHLITATGQRVTLRCSPRSGDLSVYWYQQSLDQGLQFLIQYYNGEERAKGNILERFSAQQFPDLHSELNLSSLELGDSALYFCASSAGDGANTIYFGEGSWLTVV.

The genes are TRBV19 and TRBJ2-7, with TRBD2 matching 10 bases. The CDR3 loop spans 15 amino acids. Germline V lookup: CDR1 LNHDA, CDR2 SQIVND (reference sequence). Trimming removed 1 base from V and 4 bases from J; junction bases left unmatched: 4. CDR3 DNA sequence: TGTGCCAGTAGTATAGCCGGGACTAGCGCGTACGAGCAGTACTTC. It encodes CASSIAGTSAYEQYF.